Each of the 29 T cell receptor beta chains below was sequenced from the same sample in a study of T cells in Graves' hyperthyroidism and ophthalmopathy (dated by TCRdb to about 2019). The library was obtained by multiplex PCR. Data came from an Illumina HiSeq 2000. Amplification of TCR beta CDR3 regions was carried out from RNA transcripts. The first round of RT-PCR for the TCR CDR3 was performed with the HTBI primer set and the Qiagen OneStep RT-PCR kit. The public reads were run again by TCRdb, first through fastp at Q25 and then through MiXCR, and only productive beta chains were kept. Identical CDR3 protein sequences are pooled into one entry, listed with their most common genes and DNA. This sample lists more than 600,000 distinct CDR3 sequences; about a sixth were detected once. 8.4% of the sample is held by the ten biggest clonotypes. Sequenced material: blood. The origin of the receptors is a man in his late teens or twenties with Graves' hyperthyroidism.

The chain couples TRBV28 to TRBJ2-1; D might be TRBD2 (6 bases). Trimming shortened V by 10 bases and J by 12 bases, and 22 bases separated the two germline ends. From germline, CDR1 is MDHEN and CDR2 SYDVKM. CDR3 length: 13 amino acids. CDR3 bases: TGTGCCACCACCGGGACTCCGGGGGTTGCGCAGTTCTTC. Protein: CATTGTPGVAQFF.

CDR3 DNA sequence: TGTGCCAGCAGTGTCGGCAGGGGGGAATATGGCTACACCTTC. Amino acid sequence: CASSVGRGEYGYTF. The rearrangement links TRBV2 to TRBJ1-2; TRBD1 matches 7 bases. The germline CDR1 and CDR2 sequences are SNHLY and FYNNEI. V shed 4 bases, J shed 5 bases, and the junction held 7 bases outside the gene matches. CDR3 length: 14 residues.

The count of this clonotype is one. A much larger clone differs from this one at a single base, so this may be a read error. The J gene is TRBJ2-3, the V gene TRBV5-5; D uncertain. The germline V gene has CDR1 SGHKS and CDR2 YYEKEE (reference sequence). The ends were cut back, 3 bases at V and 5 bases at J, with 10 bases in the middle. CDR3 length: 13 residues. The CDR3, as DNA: TGTGCCAGCAGCTGGAGTAGGCAAGATACGCAGTATTTT. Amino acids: CASSWSRQDTQYF.

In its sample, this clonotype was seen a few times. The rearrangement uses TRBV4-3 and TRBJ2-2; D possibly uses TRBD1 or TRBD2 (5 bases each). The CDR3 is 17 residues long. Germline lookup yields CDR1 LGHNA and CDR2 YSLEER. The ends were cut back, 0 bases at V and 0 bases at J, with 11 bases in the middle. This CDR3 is CASSQDVGRANTGELFF. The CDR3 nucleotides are TGCGCCAGCAGCCAAGACGTGGGGCGGGCGAACACCGGGGAGCTGTTTTTT.

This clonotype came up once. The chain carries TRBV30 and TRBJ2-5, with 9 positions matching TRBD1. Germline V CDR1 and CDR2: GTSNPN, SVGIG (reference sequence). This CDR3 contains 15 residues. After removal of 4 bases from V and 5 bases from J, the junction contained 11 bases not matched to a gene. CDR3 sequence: CAWNMGQGEAETQYF. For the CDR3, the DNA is TGTGCCTGGAACATGGGACAGGGCGAAGCGGAGACCCAGTACTTC.

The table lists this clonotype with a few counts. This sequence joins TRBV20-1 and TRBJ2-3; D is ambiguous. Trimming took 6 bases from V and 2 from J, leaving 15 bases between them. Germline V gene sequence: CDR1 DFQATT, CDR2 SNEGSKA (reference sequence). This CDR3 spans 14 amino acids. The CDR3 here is CSALTYVATDTQYF. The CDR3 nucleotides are TGCAGTGCCCTGACTTACGTAGCCACAGATACGCAGTATTTT.

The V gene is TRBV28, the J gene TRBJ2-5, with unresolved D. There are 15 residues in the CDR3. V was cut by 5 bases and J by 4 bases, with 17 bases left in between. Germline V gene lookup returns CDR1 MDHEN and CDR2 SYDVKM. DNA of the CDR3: TGTGCCAGCAGTCCACCTAGTGGGATCGGAGAGACCCAGTACTTC. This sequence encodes CASSPPSGIGETQYF.

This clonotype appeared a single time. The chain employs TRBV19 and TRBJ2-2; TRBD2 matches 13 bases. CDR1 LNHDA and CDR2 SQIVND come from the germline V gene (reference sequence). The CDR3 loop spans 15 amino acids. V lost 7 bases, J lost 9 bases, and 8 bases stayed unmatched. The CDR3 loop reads CASTTSGRASRELFF. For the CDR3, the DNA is TGTGCCAGTACCACTAGCGGGAGGGCGTCCAGGGAGCTGTTTTTT.

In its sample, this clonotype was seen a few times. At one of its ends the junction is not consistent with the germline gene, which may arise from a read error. The CDR3 region has the DNA TGTGCCAACAGTTTGGGATGGCCCGGGGAGCTGTTTTTT. It specifies CANSLGWPGELFF. The gene calls are TRBV12-3 or TRBV12-4 and TRBJ2-2; D gene uncertain. CDR3 length: 13 amino acids.

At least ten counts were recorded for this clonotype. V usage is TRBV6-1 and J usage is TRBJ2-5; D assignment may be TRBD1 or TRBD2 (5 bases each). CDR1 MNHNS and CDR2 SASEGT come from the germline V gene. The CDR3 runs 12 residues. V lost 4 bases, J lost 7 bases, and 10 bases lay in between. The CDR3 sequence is CASSAAGGTQYF. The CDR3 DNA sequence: TGTGCCAGCAGTGCCGCTGGGGGGACCCAGTACTTC.

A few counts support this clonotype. The CDR3 sequence: CASSVDRGLGQPQHF. In DNA, the CDR3 is TGTGCCAGCAGTGTCGACAGGGGGCTTGGTCAGCCCCAGCATTTT. V is TRBV6-1 and J is TRBJ1-5; 10 nucleotides agree with TRBD1. The CDR3 totals 15 residues. The J segment lost 6 bases and the V segment lost 4 bases, leaving 6 bases of the junction unmatched. The germline V gene has CDR1 MNHNS and CDR2 SASEGT.

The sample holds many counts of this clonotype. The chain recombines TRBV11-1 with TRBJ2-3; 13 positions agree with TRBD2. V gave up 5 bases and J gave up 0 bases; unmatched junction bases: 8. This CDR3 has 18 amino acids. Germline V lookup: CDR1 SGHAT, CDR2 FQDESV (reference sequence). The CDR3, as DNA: TGTGCCAGCAGCAAGACGGGACTAGCGGGAACTAGCACAGATACGCAGTATTTT. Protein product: CASSKTGLAGTSTDTQYF.

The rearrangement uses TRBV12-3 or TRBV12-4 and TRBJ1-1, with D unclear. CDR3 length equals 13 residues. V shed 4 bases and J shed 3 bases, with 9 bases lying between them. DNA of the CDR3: TGTGCCAGCAGTTACGGACGTGACACTGAAGCTTTCTTT. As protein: CASSYGRDTEAFF.

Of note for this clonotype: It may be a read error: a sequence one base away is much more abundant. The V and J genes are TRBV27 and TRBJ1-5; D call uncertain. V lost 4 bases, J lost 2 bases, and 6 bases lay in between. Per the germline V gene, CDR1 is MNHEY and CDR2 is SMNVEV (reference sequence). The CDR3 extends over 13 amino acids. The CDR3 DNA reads TGTGCCAGCAGTTGGGCAGGCAATCAGCCCCAGCATTTT. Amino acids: CASSWAGNQPQHF.

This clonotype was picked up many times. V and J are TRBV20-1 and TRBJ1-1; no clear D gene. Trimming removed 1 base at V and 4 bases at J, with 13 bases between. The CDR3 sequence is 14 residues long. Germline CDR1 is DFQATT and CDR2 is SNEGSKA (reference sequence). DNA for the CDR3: TGCAGTGCTAGAGGCGGTGTTCGGGTCACTGAAGCTTTCTTT. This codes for CSARGGVRVTEAFF.

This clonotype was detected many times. The CDR3 is CRGLAGSEQFF. As DNA, the CDR3 is TGCAGGGGACTAGCGGGATCTGAGCAGTTCTTC. The chain couples TRBV20-1 to TRBJ2-1; 13 bases match TRBD2. Germline values: CDR1 DFQATT, CDR2 SNEGSKA (reference sequence). This CDR3 contains 11 residues.

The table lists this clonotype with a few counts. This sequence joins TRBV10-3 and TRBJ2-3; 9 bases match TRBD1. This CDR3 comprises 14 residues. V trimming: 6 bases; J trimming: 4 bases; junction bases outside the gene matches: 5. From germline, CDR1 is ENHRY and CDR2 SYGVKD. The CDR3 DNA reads TGTGCCATCAGCCCGGGACAGGGCCCAGATACGCAGTATTTT. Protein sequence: CAISPGQGPDTQYF.

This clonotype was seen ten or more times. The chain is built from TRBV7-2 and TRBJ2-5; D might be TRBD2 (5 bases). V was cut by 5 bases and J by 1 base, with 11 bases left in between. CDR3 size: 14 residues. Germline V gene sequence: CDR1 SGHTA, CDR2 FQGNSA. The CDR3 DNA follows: TGTGCCAGCAGCCCAGGACTTAGCCAAGAGACCCAGTACTTC. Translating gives CASSPGLSQETQYF. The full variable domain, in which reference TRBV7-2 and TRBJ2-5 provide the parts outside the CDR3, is GAGVSQSPSNKVTEKGKDVELRCDPISGHTALYWYRQSLGQGLEFLIYFQGNSAPDKSGLPSDRFSAERTGGSVSTLTIQRTQQEDSAVYLCASSPGLSQETQYFGPGTRLLVL.

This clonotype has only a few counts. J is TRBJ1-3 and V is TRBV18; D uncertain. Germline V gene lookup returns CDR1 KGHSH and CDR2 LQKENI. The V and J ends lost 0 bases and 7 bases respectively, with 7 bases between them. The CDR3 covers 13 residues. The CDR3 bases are TGTGCCAGCTCACCACCAAATAGTAACACCATATATTTT. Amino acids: CASSPPNSNTIYF.

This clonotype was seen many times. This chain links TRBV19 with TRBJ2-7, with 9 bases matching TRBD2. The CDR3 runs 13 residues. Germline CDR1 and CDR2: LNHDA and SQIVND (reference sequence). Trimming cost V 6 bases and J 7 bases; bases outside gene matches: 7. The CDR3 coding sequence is TGTGCCAGTAGATTGCGGGAGGGAGGAGAGCAGTACTTC. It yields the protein CASRLREGGEQYF.

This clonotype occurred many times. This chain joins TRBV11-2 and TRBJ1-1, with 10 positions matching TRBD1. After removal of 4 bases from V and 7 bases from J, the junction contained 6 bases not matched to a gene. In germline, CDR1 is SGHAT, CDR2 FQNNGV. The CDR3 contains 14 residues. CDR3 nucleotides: TGTGCCAGCAGCTGGGACAGGGGACGAGGTGAAGCTTTCTTT. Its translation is CASSWDRGRGEAFF.

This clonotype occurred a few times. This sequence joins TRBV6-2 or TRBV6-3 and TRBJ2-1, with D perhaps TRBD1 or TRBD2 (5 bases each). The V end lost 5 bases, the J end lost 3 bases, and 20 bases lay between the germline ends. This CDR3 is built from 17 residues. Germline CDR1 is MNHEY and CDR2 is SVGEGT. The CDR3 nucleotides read TGTGCCAGCAGTAACGAGTTGGGGACCCCCGACTACAATGAGCAGTTCTTC. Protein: CASSNELGTPDYNEQFF.

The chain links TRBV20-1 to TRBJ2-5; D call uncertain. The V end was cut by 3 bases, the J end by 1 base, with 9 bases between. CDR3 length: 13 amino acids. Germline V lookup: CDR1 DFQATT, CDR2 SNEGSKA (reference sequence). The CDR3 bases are TGCAGTGCTAGTTTGTCGGTCCAAGAGACCCAGTACTTC. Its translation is CSASLSVQETQYF.

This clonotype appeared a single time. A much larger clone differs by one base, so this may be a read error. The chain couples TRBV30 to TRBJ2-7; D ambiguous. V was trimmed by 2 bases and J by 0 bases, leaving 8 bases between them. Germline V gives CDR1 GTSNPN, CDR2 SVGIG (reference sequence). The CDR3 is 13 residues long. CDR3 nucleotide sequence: TGTGCCTGGAGTTTGAGGAACTCCTACGAGCAGTACTTC. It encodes CAWSLRNSYEQYF.

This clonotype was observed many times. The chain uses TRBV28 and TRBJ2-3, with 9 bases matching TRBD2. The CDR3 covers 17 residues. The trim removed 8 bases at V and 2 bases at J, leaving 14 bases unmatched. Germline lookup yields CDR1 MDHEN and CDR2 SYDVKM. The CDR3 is CASAPAGGSGATDTQYF. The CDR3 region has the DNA TGTGCCAGCGCCCCGGCGGGAGGGTCTGGGGCCACAGATACGCAGTATTTT.

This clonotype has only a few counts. The CDR3 is CASRPPGDIQYF. Here the CDR3 DNA reads TGTGCCAGCCGTCCCCCGGGGGACATTCAGTACTTC. The V gene is TRBV2, the J gene TRBJ2-4, with a weak D call TRBD2 (6 bases). CDR3 size: 12 residues. Trimming stripped 8 bases from V and 8 bases from J, with 13 bases between. CDR1 and CDR2 from the germline V gene are SNHLY and FYNNEI.

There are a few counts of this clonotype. The CDR3 nucleotides are TGTGCCACCAGCAAATCGAGGGGGGCTAGGGCTACCGGGGAGCTGTTTTTT. It codes for CATSKSRGARATGELFF. The chain recombines TRBV15 with TRBJ2-2; D tentatively fits TRBD1 or TRBD2 (6 bases each). Germline CDR1 reads LNHNV; CDR2 reads YYDKDF (reference sequence). CDR3 length: 17 residues. Trimming took off 4 bases at V and 5 bases at J, with 20 bases between the two ends.

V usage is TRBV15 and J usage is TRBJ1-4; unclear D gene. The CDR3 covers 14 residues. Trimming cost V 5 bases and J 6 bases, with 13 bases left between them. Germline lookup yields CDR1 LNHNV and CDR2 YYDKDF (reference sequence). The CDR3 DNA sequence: TGTGCCACCAGCTCCGGCAGACTTGATGAAAAACTGTTTTTT. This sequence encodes CATSSGRLDEKLFF.

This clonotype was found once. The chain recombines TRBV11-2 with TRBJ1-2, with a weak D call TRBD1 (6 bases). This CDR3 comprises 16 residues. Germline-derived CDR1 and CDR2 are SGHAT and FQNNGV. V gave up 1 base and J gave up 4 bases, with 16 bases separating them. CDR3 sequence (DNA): TGTGCCAGCAGCTTAGGGGCAGGGGTTCCAGGCTATGGCTACACCTTC. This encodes CASSLGAGVPGYGYTF.